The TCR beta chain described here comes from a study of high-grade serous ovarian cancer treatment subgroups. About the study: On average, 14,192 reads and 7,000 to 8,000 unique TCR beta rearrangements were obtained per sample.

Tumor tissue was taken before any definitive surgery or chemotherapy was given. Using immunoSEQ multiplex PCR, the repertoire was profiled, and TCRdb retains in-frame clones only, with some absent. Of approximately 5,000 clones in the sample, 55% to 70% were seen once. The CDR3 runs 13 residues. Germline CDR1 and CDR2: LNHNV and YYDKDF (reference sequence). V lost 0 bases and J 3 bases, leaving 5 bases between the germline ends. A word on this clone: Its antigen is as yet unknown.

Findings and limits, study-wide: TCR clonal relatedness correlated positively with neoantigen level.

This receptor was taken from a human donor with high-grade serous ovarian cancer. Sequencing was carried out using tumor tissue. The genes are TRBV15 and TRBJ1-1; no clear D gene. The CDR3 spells CATSRDHDTEAFF. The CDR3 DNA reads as TGTGCCACCAGCAGAGACCACGACACTGAAGCTTTCTTT.